The T cell receptor (beta chain) under discussion was sequenced for a study of beta chain features in type 1 diabetes. What was sequenced were expressed TCRB transcripts, since all of the isolated RNA had been reverse transcribed. Generated by immunoSEQ multiplex PCR, the TCRdb table keeps only in-frame clones and is missing some. The table shows about 370,000 clones, with 9.6% occurring only once. Worth noting for this clone: Its antigen is not known.

Per the germline V gene, CDR1 is SGHAT and CDR2 is FQNNGV. V shed 5 bases and J shed 2 bases, with 16 bases lying between them. This CDR3 has 16 residues. Overall study findings and caveats: Moderate yet significant TCRB CDR3 shortening was seen in Type 1 diabetes patients in all four CD4+ subsets.

This clonotype was sampled from a man aged 25-45 years with type 1 diabetes. Sequencing used central memory CD4+ T cells from blood. This rearrangement joins TRBV11-2 to TRBJ2-1; tentative D call: TRBD1 (5 bases). CDR3 in DNA: TGTGCCAGCAGCCGGCGATTGGACACCCCCTACAATGAGCAGTTCTTC. Encoded protein: CASSRRLDTPYNEQFF.